What follows are 24 T cell receptor beta chains derived from one specimen sequenced in a study of shared T cell receptors in the human thymus. Sequencing used immunoSEQ multiplex PCR; TCRdb keeps in-frame clones, though not all of them. The table shows more than 550,000 clones, with about 89% occurring only once. These same data were also listed under a study on human thymus T cells.

Material for sequencing was thymocytes. The receptors come from a boy younger than two with a congenital heart defect.

The V call is TRBV28, the J call TRBJ1-1; D call uncertain. V was shortened by 8 bases and J by 4 bases, with 17 bases between the two germline ends. The germline CDR1 and CDR2 sequences are MDHEN and SYDVKM. The CDR3 runs to 14 residues. CDR3 DNA sequence: TGTGCCAGCTCCTTATATTGGAGGGTCACTGAAGCTTTCTTT. Protein: CASSLYWRVTEAFF.

The chain combines TRBV9 with TRBJ1-3; D gene ambiguous. CDR1 is SGDLS and CDR2 is YYNGEE in the germline V gene. The CDR3 is 14 residues long. The V gene lost 2 bases and the J gene lost 2 bases, with 8 bases spanning the gap. The CDR3 region is CASSVSGTGNTIYF. The CDR3 nucleotides read TGTGCCAGCAGCGTCTCCGGGACTGGAAACACCATATATTTT.

This clone appeared once. V gene TRBV19 combines with J gene TRBJ2-5; the match to TRBD1 covers 7 bases. The CDR3 spans 14 residues. V dropped 5 bases and J dropped 1; count of bases not matched to a gene: 4. Germline CDR1 and CDR2: LNHDA and SQIVND (reference sequence). CDR3 in DNA: TGTGCCAGTAGTCAGGGGGATGTCCAAGAGACCCAGTACTTC. Its protein is CASSQGDVQETQYF.

Only a few counts were recorded for this clone. The CDR3 reads CASSSTGGYNSPLHF. In DNA form, the CDR3 reads TGTGCCAGCAGCTCTACAGGGGGTTATAATTCACCCCTCCACTTT. The V call is TRBV7-2, the J call TRBJ1-6; 8 bases match TRBD1. The CDR3 sequence is 15 residues long. Unmatched junction bases numbered 3, after V lost 4 bases and J lost 4 bases. In germline, CDR1 is SGHTA, CDR2 FQGNSA.

The chain is built from TRBV5-1 and TRBJ2-2; the match to TRBD1 covers 8 bases. Per germline, CDR1 SGHRS and CDR2 YFSETQ. CDR3 length: 21 amino acids. Trimming cost V 2 bases and J 3 bases; bases outside gene matches: 21. The chain's CDR3 is CASSFEYRRQNGTGYTGELFF. Written as DNA, the CDR3 is TGCGCCAGCAGCTTCGAGTATCGAAGACAAAACGGGACAGGATACACCGGGGAGCTGTTTTTT.

The chain is built from TRBV7-2 and TRBJ2-7; TRBD1 is a possible D gene (6 bases). The CDR3 runs to 17 residues. Trimming took 1 base from V and 2 from J, leaving 18 bases between them. Germline lookup yields CDR1 SGHTA and CDR2 FQGNSA. CDR3 sequence: CASSLGIGEGVPYEQYF. The CDR3 DNA is TGTGCCAGCAGCTTAGGTATCGGCGAGGGGGTGCCCTACGAGCAGTACTTC.

This chain joins TRBV28 and TRBJ2-7; TRBD2 matches 8 bases. Trimming cost V 1 base and J 3 bases; bases outside gene matches: 17. Germline CDR1 MDHEN, CDR2 SYDVKM. The CDR3 extends over 19 amino acids. The CDR3 sequence is CASSLFRFPRGGPHYEQYF. The CDR3 DNA follows: TGTGCCAGCAGTTTATTCCGGTTCCCCCGCGGGGGGCCCCACTACGAGCAGTACTTC.

The CDR3 loop is CASTRAEGGRVPNYGYTF. The CDR3 nucleotides are TGTGCCAGTACTAGGGCTGAAGGGGGCCGCGTTCCTAACTATGGCTACACCTTC. This chain connects TRBV19 to TRBJ1-2, with 7 bases aligning to TRBD1. J gave up 0 bases and V 7 bases, and 17 bases lay outside the gene matches. This CDR3 has 18 amino acids. The germline CDR1 and CDR2 sequences are LNHDA and SQIVND (reference sequence).

In its sample, this clone was seen once. The identical CDR3 is also encoded by other nucleotide sequences in the sample. The chain couples TRBV19 to TRBJ2-7; perhaps TRBD2 as D (5 bases). Germline V CDR1 and CDR2: LNHDA, SQIVND (reference sequence). V was shortened by 5 bases and J by 1 base, with 6 bases between the two germline ends. This CDR3 is 12 amino acids long. The CDR3 nucleotides are TGTGCCAGTAGTCGCGGGTCCTACGAGCAGTACTTC. Its translation is CASSRGSYEQYF.

In DNA form, the CDR3 reads TGTGCCAGCAGTAAGGGGGTAGGCACTGGAAACACCATATATTTT. It specifies CASSKGVGTGNTIYF. This chain uses TRBV5-4 with TRBJ1-3; D might be TRBD1 (6 bases). This CDR3 contains 15 residues. Germline lookup yields CDR1 SGHNT and CDR2 YYREEE (reference sequence). V was trimmed by 5 bases and J by 2 bases, leaving 14 bases between them.

The CDR3 spells CASNFPPQPGQFNQPQHF. The CDR3 DNA follows: TGTGCCAGCAATTTTCCCCCACAACCGGGACAGTTCAATCAGCCCCAGCATTTT. V is TRBV28 and J is TRBJ1-5, with 7 bases aligning to TRBD1. The trim removed 7 bases at V and 3 bases at J, leaving 18 bases unmatched. Per the germline V gene, CDR1 is MDHEN and CDR2 is SYDVKM. The CDR3 is 18 amino acids.

This clone was observed a few times. The V gene is TRBV28, the J gene TRBJ2-1; no reliable D call. The CDR3 spans 14 residues. Looked up from germline, CDR1 is MDHEN and CDR2 is SYDVKM. Deletions cut 2 bases from V and 5 bases from J, with 10 bases between. The CDR3 sequence is CASSLAVEHNEQFF. In DNA, the CDR3 is TGTGCCAGCAGTTTAGCGGTCGAGCACAATGAGCAGTTCTTC. The full variable domain, in which reference TRBV28 and TRBJ2-1 provide the parts outside the CDR3, is DVKVTQSSRYLVKRTGEKVFLECVQDMDHENMFWYRQDPGLGLRLIYFSYDVKMKEKGDIPEGYSVSREKKERFSLILESASTNQTSMYLCASSLAVEHNEQFFGPGTRLTVL.

This clone showed up just once. This chain uses TRBV25-1 with TRBJ2-1; maybe TRBD1 (5 bases). Germline CDR1 reads MGHDK; CDR2 reads SYGVNS. Trimming pared 5 bases from V and 6 bases from J, leaving 20 bases between. The CDR3 loop spans 16 amino acids. The CDR3 protein is CASSFGRQSSFNEQFF. DNA of the CDR3: TGTGCCAGCAGTTTCGGGCGACAGTCCAGTTTCAATGAGCAGTTCTTC.

The chain has TRBV10-3 and TRBJ2-1; 7 positions match TRBD1. V shed 10 bases and J 1 base; nucleotides not matched to a gene: 4. The CDR3 is 13 amino acids. Germline V lookup: CDR1 ENHRY, CDR2 SYGVKD. CDR3 in amino acids: CATGGLSYNEQFF. CDR3 sequence (DNA): TGTGCCACAGGGGGTCTGTCCTACAATGAGCAGTTCTTC.

The genes are TRBV5-1 and TRBJ1-2; D is perhaps TRBD1 (6 bases). The CDR3 is made up of 13 amino acids. Germline CDR1 SGHRS, CDR2 YFSETQ. V was shortened by 4 bases and J by 3 bases, with 10 bases between the two germline ends. This CDR3 reads CASSKDRDYGYTF. CDR3 nucleotides: TGCGCCAGCAGCAAGGACAGAGACTATGGCTACACCTTC.

The table lists this clone with a few counts. The chain links TRBV5-5 to TRBJ1-1, with no clear D. This CDR3 has 16 residues. V was cut by 5 bases and J by 1 base, with 18 bases left in between. Germline-derived CDR1 and CDR2 are SGHKS and YYEKEE (reference sequence). The CDR3 loop reads CASRTREALWNTEAFF. In nucleotides, the CDR3 is TGTGCCAGCAGAACTCGGGAAGCCCTTTGGAACACTGAAGCTTTCTTT.

V is TRBV7-2 and J is TRBJ2-7; perhaps TRBD1 as D (5 bases). Germline V CDR1 and CDR2: SGHTA, FQGNSA. The V end was cut by 3 bases, the J end by 6 bases, with 15 bases between. The CDR3 consists of 14 residues. The CDR3 DNA follows: TGTGCCAGCAGCTTTTCCAGGGTAAAGGGCGAGCAGTACTTC. Its protein product is CASSFSRVKGEQYF.

J is TRBJ2-1 and V is TRBV4-3; a possible D gene is TRBD2 (6 bases). V gave up 0 bases and J gave up 5 bases, with 23 bases separating them. CDR3 size: 19 residues. From germline, CDR1 is LGHNA and CDR2 YSLEER. CDR3 in amino acids: CASSQDGKRGLGGNNEQFF. The DNA for the CDR3 is TGCGCCAGCAGCCAAGATGGGAAACGGGGACTTGGAGGGAACAATGAGCAGTTCTTC.

V is TRBV11-3 and J is TRBJ2-7; D is perhaps TRBD1 (5 bases). The V end was cut by 0 bases, the J end by 2 bases, with 14 bases between. Germline-derived CDR1 and CDR2 are SGHNT and YENEEA. The CDR3 is 16 amino acids. In nucleotides, the CDR3 is TGTGCCAGCAGCTTAGATGGTAGGGGTACCCCCTACGAGCAGTACTTC. Translating it yields CASSLDGRGTPYEQYF. The entire variable domain, with the rest obtained from reference TRBV11-3 and TRBJ2-7, is as follows: EAGVVQSPRYKIIEKKQPVAFWCNPISGHNTLYWYLQNLGQGPELLIRYENEEAVDDSQLPKDRFSAERLKGVDSTLKIQPAELGDSAVYLCASSLDGRGTPYEQYFGPGTRLTVT.

J is TRBJ1-3 and V is TRBV4-3; the D is unclear. The CDR3 consists of 19 residues. V was pared by 0 bases and J by 0 bases, with 18 bases between. The germline CDR1 and CDR2 sequences are LGHNA and YSLEER. CDR3 bases: TGCGCCAGCAGCCAAGATACCCATTGTGAGGGCGACTCTGGAAACACCATATATTTT. Its protein is CASSQDTHCEGDSGNTIYF.

This chain links TRBV27 with TRBJ1-5; 8 bases are a match to TRBD1. CDR1 MNHEY and CDR2 SMNVEV come from the germline V gene (reference sequence). This CDR3 is built from 15 residues. J was trimmed by 3 bases and V by 5 bases; bases with no gene match: 6. The DNA of the CDR3 is TGTGCCAGCAGTACCCGGGACAGGTACAATCAGCCCCAGCATTTT. This gives the protein CASSTRDRYNQPQHF.

This rearrangement joins TRBV29-1 to TRBJ1-4, with D possibly matching TRBD1 (5 bases). The CDR3 length is 14 residues. Trimming removed 4 bases from V and 1 base from J, with 10 bases in between. CDR1 is SQVTM and CDR2 is ANQGSEA in the germline V gene. CDR3 loop: CSVGGDGTNEKLFF. The CDR3 nucleotides are TGCAGCGTTGGCGGGGACGGAACTAATGAAAAACTGTTTTTT.

The V call is TRBV5-1, the J call TRBJ2-1; TRBD2 agrees at 11 bases. With V trimmed by 0 bases and J by 7 bases, 6 bases remained unmatched. The CDR3 sequence is 16 residues long. Germline V gene data show CDR1 as SGHRS and CDR2 as YFSETQ. CDR3 amino acids: CASSLAVAGGLNEQFF. DNA for the CDR3: TGCGCCAGCAGCTTGGCGGTAGCGGGGGGGCTAAATGAGCAGTTCTTC.

V usage is TRBV4-1 and J usage is TRBJ2-3; D remains ambiguous. This CDR3 is 18 amino acids long. V was clipped by 1 base and J by 0 bases, with 17 bases between them. From germline, CDR1 is MGHRA and CDR2 YSYEKL. The CDR3 DNA reads as TGCGCCAGCAGCCAAGTCTGTTCCTTACTTACTAGCACAGATACGCAGTATTTT. Translated, it gives CASSQVCSLLTSTDTQYF.